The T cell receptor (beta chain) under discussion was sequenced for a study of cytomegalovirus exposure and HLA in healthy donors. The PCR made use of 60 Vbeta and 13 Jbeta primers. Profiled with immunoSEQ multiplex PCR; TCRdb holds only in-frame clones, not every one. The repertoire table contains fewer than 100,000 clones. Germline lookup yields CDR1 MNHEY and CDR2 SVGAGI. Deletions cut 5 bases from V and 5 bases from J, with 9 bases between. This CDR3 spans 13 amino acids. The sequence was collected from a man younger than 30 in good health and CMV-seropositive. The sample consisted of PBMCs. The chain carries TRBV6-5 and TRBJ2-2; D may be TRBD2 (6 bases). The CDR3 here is CASSPSGTGELFF. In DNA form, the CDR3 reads TGTGCCAGCAGTCCAAGCGGGACCGGGGAGCTGTTTTTT.